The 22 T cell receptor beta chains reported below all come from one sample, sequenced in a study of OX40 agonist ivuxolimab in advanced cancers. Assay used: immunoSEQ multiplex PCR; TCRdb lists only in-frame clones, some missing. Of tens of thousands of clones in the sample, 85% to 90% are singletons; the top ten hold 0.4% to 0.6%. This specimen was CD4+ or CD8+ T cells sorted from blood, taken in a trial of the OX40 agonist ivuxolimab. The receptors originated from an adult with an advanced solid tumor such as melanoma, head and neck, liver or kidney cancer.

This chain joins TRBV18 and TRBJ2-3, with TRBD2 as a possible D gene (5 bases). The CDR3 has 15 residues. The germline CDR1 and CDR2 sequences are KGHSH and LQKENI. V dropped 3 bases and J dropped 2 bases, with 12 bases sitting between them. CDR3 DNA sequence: TGTGCCAGCTCACCGGCGGCTAGCTCCACAGATACGCAGTATTTT. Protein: CASSPAASSTDTQYF.

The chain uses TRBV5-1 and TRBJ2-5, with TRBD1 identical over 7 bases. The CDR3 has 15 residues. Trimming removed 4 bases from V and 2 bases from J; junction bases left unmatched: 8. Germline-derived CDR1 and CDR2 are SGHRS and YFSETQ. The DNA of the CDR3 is TGCGCCAGCAGCAAATACCGGGACAGACAAGAGACCCAGTACTTC. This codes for CASSKYRDRQETQYF.

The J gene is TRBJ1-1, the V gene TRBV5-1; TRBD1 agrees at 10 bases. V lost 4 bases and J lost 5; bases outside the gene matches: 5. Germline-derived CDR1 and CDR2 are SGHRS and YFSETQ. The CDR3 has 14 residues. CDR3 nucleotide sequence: TGCGCCAGCAGCCCCGGACAGGGGGAAACTGAAGCTTTCTTT. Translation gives CASSPGQGETEAFF.

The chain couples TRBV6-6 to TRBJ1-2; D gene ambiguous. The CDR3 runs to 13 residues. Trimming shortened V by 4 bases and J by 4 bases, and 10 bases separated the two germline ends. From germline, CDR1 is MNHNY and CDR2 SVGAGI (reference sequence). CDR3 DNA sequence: TGTGCCAGCAGTTCCACCATCTCCTATGGCTACACCTTC. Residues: CASSSTISYGYTF.

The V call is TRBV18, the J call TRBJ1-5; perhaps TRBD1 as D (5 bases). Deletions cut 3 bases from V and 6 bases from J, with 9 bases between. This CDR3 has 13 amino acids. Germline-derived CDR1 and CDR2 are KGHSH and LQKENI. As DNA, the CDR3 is TGTGCCAGCTCACCCACAGGTAGTCAGCCCCAGCATTTT. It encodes CASSPTGSQPQHF.

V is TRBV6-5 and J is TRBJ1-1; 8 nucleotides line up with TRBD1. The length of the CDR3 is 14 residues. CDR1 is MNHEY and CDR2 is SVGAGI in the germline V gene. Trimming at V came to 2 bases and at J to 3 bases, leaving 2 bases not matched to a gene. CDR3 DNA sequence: TGTGCCAGCAGTTACCGGACAGGGTACACTGAAGCTTTCTTT. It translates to CASSYRTGYTEAFF.

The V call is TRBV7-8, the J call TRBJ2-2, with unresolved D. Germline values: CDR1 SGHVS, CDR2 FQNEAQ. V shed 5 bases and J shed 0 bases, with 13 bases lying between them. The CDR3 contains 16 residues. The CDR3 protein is CASSPLRVANTGELFF. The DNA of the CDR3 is TGTGCCAGCAGCCCCCTCAGAGTGGCGAACACCGGGGAGCTGTTTTTT.

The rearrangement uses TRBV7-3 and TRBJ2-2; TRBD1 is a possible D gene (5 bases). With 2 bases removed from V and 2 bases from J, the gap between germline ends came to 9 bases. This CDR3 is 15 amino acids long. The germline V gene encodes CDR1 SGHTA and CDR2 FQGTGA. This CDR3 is CASSLGAVNTGELFF. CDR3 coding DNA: TGTGCCAGCAGCTTAGGGGCAGTTAACACCGGGGAGCTGTTTTTT.

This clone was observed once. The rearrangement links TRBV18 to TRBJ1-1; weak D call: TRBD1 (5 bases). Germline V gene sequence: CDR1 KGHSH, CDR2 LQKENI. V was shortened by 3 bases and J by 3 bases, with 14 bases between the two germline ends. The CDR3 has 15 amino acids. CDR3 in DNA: TGTGCCAGCTCACCTTCGCAGCCACAGGACACTGAAGCTTTCTTT. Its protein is CASSPSQPQDTEAFF.

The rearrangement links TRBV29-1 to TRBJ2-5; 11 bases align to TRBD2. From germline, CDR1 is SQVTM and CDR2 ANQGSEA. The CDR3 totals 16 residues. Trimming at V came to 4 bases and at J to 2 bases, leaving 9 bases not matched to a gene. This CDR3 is CSVGSPGLAVQETQYF. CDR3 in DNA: TGCAGCGTTGGCTCTCCGGGACTAGCGGTACAAGAGACCCAGTACTTC.

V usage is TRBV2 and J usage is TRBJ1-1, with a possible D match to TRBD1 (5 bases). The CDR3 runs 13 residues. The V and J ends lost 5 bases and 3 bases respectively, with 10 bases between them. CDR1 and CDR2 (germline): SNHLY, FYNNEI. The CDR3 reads CASSLQVDTEAFF. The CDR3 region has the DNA TGTGCCAGCAGTCTACAGGTGGACACTGAAGCTTTCTTT.

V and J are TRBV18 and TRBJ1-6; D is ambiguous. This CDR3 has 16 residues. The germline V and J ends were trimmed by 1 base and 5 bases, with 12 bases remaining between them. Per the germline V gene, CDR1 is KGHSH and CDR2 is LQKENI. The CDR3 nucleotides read TGTGCCAGCTCACCACTGCTGGTACTCCATAATTCACCCCTCCACTTT. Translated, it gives CASSPLLVLHNSPLHF.

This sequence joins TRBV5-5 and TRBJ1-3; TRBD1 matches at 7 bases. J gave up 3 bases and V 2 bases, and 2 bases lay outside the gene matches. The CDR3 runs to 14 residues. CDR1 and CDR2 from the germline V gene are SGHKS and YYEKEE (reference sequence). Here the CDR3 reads CASSFDRVGNTIYF. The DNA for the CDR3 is TGTGCCAGCAGCTTCGACAGGGTTGGAAACACCATATATTTT.

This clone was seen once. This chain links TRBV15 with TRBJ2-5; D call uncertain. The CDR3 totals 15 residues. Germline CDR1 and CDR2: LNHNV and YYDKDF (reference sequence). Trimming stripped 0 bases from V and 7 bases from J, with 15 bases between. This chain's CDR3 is CATSRETLVWATQYF. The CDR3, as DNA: TGTGCCACCAGCAGAGAGACTCTGGTTTGGGCGACCCAGTACTTC.

CDR3 nucleotide sequence: TGTGCCAGCAGTGAAGGTGGAGGACAGTATTATGGCTACACCTTC. This codes for CASSEGGGQYYGYTF. This chain uses TRBV6-1 with TRBJ1-2, with D maybe TRBD1 (6 bases). Per the germline V gene, CDR1 is MNHNS and CDR2 is SASEGT. Between the trimmed V and J ends, which lost 1 base and 5 bases, there was a span of 14 bases. The CDR3 spans 15 residues.

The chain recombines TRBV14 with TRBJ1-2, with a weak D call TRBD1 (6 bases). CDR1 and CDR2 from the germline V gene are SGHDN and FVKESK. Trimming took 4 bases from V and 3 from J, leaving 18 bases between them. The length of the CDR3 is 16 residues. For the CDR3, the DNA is TGTGCCAGCAGCCGTCAGATGGGGGGGCCGGACTATGGCTACACCTTC. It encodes CASSRQMGGPDYGYTF.

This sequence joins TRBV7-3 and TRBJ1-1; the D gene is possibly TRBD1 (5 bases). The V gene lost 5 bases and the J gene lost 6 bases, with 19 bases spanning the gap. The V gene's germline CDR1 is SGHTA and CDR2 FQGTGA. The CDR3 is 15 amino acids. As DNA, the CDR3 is TGTGCCAGCAGCCCCCAGGCAGGGTTGATCGCTGAAGCTTTCTTT. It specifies CASSPQAGLIAEAFF.

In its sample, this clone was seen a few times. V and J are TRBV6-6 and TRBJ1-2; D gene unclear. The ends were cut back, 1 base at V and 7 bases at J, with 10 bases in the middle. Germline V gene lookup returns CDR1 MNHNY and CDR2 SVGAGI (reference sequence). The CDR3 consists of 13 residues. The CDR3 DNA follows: TGTGCCAGCAGTTACTTGGAAGCCTCTGGCTACACCTTC. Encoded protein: CASSYLEASGYTF.

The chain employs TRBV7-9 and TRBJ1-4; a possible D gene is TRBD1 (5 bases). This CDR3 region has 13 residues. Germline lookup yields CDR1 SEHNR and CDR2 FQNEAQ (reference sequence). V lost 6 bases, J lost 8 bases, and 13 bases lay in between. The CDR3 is CASSDPGVEKLFF. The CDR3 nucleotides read TGTGCCAGCAGTGACCCGGGGGTCGAAAAACTGTTTTTT.

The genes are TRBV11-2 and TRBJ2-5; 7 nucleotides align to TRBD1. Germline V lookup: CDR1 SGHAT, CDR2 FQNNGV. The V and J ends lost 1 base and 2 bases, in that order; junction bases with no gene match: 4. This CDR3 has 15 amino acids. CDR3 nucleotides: TGTGCCAGCAGCTTAGGTGCAGGGGGTCAAGAGACCCAGTACTTC. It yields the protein CASSLGAGGQETQYF.

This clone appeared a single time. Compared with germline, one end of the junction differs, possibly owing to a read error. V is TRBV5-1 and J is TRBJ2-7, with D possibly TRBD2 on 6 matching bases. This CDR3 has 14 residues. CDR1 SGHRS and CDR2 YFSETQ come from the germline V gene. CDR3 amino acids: CASSLETSYSEQYF. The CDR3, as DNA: TGTGCCAGCAGCTTGGAAACTAGCTACAGCGAGCAGTACTTC.

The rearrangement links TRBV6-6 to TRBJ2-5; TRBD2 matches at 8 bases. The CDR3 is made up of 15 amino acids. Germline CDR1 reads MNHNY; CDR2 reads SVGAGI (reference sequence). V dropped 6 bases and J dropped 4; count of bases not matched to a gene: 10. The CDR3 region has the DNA TGTGCCAGCAGAAAATCGGGGGCGGGGGGAGAGACCCAGTACTTC. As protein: CASRKSGAGGETQYF.